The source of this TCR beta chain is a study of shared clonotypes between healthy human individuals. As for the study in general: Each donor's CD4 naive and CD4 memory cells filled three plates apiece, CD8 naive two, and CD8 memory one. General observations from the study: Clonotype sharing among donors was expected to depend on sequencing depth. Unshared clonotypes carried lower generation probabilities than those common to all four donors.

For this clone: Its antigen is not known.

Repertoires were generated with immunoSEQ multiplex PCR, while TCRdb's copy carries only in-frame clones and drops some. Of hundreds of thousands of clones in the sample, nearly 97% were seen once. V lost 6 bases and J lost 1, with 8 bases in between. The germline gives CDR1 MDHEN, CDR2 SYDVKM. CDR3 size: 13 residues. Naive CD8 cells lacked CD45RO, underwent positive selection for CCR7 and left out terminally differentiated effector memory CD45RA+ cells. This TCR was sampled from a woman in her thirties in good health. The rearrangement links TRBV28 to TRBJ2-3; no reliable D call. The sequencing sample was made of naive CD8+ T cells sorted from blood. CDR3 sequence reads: CASRGRGTDTQYF. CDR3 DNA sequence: TGTGCCAGCAGAGGCCGTGGCACAGATACGCAGTATTTT.